Sequencing of this TCR beta chain was carried out in a study of cytomegalovirus exposure and HLA in healthy donors. About the study: Researchers found that about 82% of about 400 genotyped donors fell within the Caucasian-associated ancestry cluster. Study-level findings and limits: Listed as cytomegalovirus-associated were roughly 180 TCR beta chains. When analyzed later, the rates of TCR association showed variation by HLA locus, with DRB1 the most and HLA-C the fewest.

Samples came from healthy bone marrow donors. Turning to this clone: Antigen specificity is unknown.

Primers: 60 Vbeta forward and 13 Jbeta reverse. Only in-frame clones appear in the TCRdb table, and some are missing; sequencing was by immunoSEQ multiplex PCR. The sample holds more than 100,000 clones, less than 90% seen once. The sequenced material came from PBMCs. The sequence derives from a middle-aged man in good health and CMV-seronegative.

The CDR3 loop is CASSLADREVAKNIQYF. CDR3 nucleotide sequence: TGTGCCAGCAGTTTAGCGGACAGGGAAGTGGCCAAAAACATTCAGTACTTC. V gene TRBV28 combines with J gene TRBJ2-4, with TRBD1 matching over 8 bases. This CDR3 has 17 amino acids. CDR1 is MDHEN, CDR2 SYDVKM, per germline. J gave up 1 base and V 2 bases, and 7 bases lay outside the gene matches. Using reference TRBV28 and TRBJ2-4 for the parts outside the CDR3, the full variable domain is DVKVTQSSRYLVKRTGEKVFLECVQDMDHENMFWYRQDPGLGLRLIYFSYDVKMKEKGDIPEGYSVSREKKERFSLILESASTNQTSMYLCASSLADREVAKNIQYFGAGTRLSVL.